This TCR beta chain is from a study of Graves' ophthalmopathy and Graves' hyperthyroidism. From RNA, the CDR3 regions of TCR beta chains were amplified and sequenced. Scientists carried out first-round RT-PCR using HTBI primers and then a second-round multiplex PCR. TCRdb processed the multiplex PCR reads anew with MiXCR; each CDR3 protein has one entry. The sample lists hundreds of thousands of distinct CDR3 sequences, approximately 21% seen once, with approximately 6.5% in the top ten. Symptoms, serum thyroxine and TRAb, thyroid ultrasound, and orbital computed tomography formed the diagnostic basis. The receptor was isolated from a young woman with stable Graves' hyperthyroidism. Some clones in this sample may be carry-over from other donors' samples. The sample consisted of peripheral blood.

CDR3 bases: TGTGCCAGCCACTTTGGGGACAGGGGGCTTGGGGAGCAGTACTTC. This gives the protein CASHFGDRGLGEQYF. The chain carries TRBV12-3 or TRBV12-4 and TRBJ2-7; 12 bases are a match to TRBD1. The CDR3 runs 15 residues. J lost 7 bases, V lost 8 bases, and 12 bases had no gene match.